The rows below give T cell receptor beta chains drawn from one sample of a study of CD8+CD57+ T cells in acquired aplastic anemia. TCRdb ran MiXCR on the reads and lists one entry per CDR3 protein. The sample yields under 200,000 distinct CDR3 sequences, 55% to 70% seen once. The specimen sequenced was sorted CD4+, CD8+, or CD8+CD57+ T cells (not recorded which) from PBMCs. These receptors originate from a human donor with severe aplastic anemia or a healthy control (not recorded which). Each CDR3 is given with its conserved first and last residue.

V	J	CDR3
TRBV29-1	TRBJ1-4	CSVEGGRFYEQYFSEKLFF
TRBV6-1	TRBJ1-3	CASRFSDTTSGNTIYF
TRBV6-4	TRBJ2-2	CASSDSSNGDTGEPFF
TRBV7-9	TRBJ1-2	CASSSQGQVLYGYTF
TRBV20-1	TRBJ2-5	CSAREEPQETQYF
TRBV7-3	TRBJ2-2	CASSSLAGVDTGELFF
TRBV5-1	TRBJ1-1	CASSLRAANTEAFF
TRBV11-2	TRBJ2-3	CASSLEVDRGMKDTQYF
TRBV25-1	TRBJ1-1	CASSEFPVGTGANTEAFF
TRBV6-5	TRBJ2-3	CASRGTSGGAVTQYF
TRBV7-6	TRBJ2-5	CASSLISGQETQYF
TRBV12-3/TRBV12-4	TRBJ2-2	CASSPRRNTGELFF
TRBV9	TRBJ2-3	CASSVDGGMPSTDTQYF
TRBV7-2	TRBJ2-3	CASSLLRFADTQYF
TRBV7-9	TRBJ1-4	CASSLESRAGEKLFF
TRBV20-1	TRBJ2-2	CSVRDRYRSPNTGELFF
TRBV20-1	TRBJ1-1	CSARAVGQQAFF
TRBV29-1	TRBJ2-3	CSVESGVATDTQYF
TRBV7-9	TRBJ2-3	CASIGQGVHTQYF
TRBV20-1	TRBJ1-1	CSAQRTEAFF
TRBV2	TRBJ2-5	CASSGLEGETQYF
TRBV10-3	TRBJ2-7	CAISESSFSYEQYF
TRBV25-1	TRBJ2-7	CASSGEIHTEAFFGQSYSYEQYF
TRBV24-1	TRBJ2-1	CATSRWGWEQFF
TRBV2	TRBJ1-1	CASRVYRVSMNTEAFF
TRBV7-3	TRBJ2-5	CASSPGGASGETQYF
TRBV24-1	TRBJ2-2	CATSDPLIGGVNTGELFF
TRBV12-5	TRBJ1-1	CASGLFQGEWTEAFF
TRBV5-8	TRBJ2-3	CASSRVGGEGTDTQYF
TRBV20-1	TRBJ2-5	CSAPTSSTTQYF
TRBV7-9	TRBJ2-7	CASTVLDYEQYF
TRBV7-9	TRBJ2-7	CASSLGGTGGEQYF
TRBV7-6	TRBJ2-7	CASSLEDRGSYEQYF
TRBV7-9	TRBJ2-1	CASSLSGTTNEQFF
TRBV7-9	TRBJ2-7	CASSLTADSSYEQYF
TRBV20-1	TRBJ1-6	CSARGSDFNSPLHF
TRBV11-2	TRBJ1-2	CASSPVVGRGLGYTF
TRBV6-2/TRBV6-3	TRBJ2-7	CASSYPRVEQYF
TRBV6-5	TRBJ2-5	CASSYRDREETQYF
TRBV2	TRBJ1-2	CASSEAWQGIGYTF
TRBV5-1	TRBJ1-5	CASSLDFPSNQPQHF
TRBV2	TRBJ1-2	CASSGPLDRFYGYTF
TRBV12-5	TRBJ1-1	CASGLGPGVITEAFF
TRBV20-1	TRBJ1-5	CSAHYRNSNQPQHF
TRBV20-1	TRBJ1-1	CSARRMNTEAFF
TRBV2	TRBJ2-1	CASSDAGGPGEQFF
TRBV10-3	TRBJ1-1	CAISESPSGSEAFF
TRBV12-3/TRBV12-4	TRBJ1-4	CASNTGEKLFF
TRBV6-6	TRBJ2-7	CASSSNKNEQYF
TRBV7-9	TRBJ1-6	CASSHLGRHNSPPHF
TRBV30	TRBJ1-1	CALKDGAFF
TRBV19	TRBJ1-3	CASTLTWTGAAGRTGNTIYF
TRBV10-3	TRBJ1-3	CAISEYSITSGNTIYF